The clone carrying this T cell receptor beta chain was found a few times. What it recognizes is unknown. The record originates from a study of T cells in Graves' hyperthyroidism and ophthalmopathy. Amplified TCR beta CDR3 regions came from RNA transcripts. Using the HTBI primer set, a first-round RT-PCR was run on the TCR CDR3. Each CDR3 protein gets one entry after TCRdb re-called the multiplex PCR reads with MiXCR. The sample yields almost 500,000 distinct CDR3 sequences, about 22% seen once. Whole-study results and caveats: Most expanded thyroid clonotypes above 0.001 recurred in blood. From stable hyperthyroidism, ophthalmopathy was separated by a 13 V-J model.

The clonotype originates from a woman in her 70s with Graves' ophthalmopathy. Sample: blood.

CDR3 in amino acids: CASSVAKNIQYF. CDR3 in DNA: TGTGCCAGTAGTGTGGCCAAAAACATTCAGTACTTC. V usage is TRBV19 and J usage is TRBJ2-4; D unclear. Germline CDR1 reads LNHDA; CDR2 reads SQIVND (reference sequence). With 5 bases removed from V and 1 base from J, the gap between germline ends came to 3 bases. The CDR3 extends over 12 amino acids.